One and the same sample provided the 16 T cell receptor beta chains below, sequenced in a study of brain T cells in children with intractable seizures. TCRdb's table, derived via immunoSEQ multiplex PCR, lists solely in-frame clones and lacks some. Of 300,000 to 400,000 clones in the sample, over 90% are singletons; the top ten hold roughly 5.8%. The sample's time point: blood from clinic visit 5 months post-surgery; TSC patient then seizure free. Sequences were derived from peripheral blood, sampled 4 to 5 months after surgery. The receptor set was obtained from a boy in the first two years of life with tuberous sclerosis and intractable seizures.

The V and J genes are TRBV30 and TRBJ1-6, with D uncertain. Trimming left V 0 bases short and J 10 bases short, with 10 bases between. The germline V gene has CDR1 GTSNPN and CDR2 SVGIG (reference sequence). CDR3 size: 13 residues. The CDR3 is CAWSVFGGSPLHF. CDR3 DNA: TGTGCCTGGAGTGTATTTGGTGGCTCACCCCTCCACTTT.

CDR3 residues: CASSRGDTQYF. CDR3 bases: TGTGCCAGCAGCCGAGGAGATACGCAGTATTTT. The gene calls are TRBV7-9 and TRBJ2-3; D uncertain. The CDR3 length is 11 residues. CDR1 SEHNR and CDR2 FQNEAQ come from the germline V gene (reference sequence). Trimming removed 5 bases at V and 5 bases at J, with 5 bases between. Looking up the rest from reference TRBV7-9 and TRBJ2-3 gives the full variable domain: DTGVSQNPRHKITKRGQNVTFRCDPISEHNRLYWYRQTLGQGPEFLTYFQNEAQLEKSRLLSDRFSAERPKGSFSTLEIQRTEQGDSAMYLCASSRGDTQYFGPGTRLTVL.

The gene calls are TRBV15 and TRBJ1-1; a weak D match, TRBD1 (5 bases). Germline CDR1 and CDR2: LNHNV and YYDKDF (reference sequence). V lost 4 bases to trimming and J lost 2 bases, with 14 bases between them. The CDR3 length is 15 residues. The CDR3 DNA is TGTGCCACCAGCAAAGCCCAGGGAGTTAACACTGAAGCTTTCTTT. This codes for CATSKAQGVNTEAFF.

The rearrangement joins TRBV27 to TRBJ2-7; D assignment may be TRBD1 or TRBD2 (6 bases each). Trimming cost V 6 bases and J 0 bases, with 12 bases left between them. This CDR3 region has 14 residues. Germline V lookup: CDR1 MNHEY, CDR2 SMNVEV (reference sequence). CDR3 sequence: CASSDGGSSYEQYF. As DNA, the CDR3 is TGTGCCAGCAGCGACGGGGGCTCCTCCTACGAGCAGTACTTC.

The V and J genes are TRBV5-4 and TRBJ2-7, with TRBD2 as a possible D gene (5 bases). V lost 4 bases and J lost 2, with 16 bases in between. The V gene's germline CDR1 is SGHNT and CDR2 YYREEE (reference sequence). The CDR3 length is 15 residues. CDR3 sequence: CASSPRSGFAYEQYF. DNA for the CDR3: TGTGCCAGCAGCCCGAGGTCGGGGTTCGCCTACGAGCAGTACTTC.

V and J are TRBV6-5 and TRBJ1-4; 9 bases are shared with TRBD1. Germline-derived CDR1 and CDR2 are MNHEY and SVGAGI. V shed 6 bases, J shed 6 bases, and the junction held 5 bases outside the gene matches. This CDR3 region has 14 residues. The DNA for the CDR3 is TGTGCCAGCAGATCCGACAGGGGGGATGAAAAACTGTTTTTT. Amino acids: CASRSDRGDEKLFF.

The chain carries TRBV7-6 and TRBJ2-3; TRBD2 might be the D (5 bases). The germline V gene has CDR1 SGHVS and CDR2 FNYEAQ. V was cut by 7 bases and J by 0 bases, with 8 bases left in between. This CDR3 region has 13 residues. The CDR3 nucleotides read TGTGCCAGCACCCTAGCCAGCACAGATACGCAGTATTTT. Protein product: CASTLASTDTQYF. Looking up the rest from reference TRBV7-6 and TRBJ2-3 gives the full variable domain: GAGVSQSPRYKVTKRGQDVALRCDPISGHVSLYWYRQALGQGPEFLTYFNYEAQQDKSGLPNDRFSAERPEGSISTLTIQRTEQRDSAMYRCASTLASTDTQYFGPGTRLTVL.

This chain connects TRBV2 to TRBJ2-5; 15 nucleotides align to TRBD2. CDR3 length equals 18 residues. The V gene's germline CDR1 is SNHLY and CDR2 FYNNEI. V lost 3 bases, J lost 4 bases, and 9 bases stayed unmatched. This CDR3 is CASSDPWTSGGGGETQYF. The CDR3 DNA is TGTGCCAGCAGTGACCCATGGACTAGCGGGGGGGGAGGAGAGACCCAGTACTTC.

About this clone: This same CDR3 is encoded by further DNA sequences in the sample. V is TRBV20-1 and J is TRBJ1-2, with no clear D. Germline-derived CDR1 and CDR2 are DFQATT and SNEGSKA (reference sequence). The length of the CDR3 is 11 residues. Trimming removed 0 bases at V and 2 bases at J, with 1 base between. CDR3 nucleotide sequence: TGCAGTGCTAGAGACAACTATGGCTACACCTTC. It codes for CSARDNYGYTF.

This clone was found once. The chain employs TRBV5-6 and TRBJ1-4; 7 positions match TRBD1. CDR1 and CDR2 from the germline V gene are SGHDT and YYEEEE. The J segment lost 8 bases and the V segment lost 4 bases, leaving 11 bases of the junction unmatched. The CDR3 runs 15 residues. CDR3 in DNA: TGTGCCAGCAGCCCCGCCCCGGGACAGCGGGAAAAACTGTTTTTT. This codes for CASSPAPGQREKLFF.

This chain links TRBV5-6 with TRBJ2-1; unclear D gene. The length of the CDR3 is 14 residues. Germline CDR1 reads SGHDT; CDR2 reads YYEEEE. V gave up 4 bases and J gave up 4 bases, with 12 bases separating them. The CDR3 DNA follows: TGTGCCAGCAGCCGGATTGAGGTTTACAATGAGCAGTTCTTC. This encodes CASSRIEVYNEQFF.

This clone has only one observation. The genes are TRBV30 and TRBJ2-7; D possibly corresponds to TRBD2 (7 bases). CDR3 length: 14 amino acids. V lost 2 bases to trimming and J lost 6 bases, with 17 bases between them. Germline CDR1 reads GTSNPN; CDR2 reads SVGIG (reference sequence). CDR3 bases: TGTGCCTGGAGTACATGGGGAGGGGGGTTCGAGCAGTACTTC. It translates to CAWSTWGGGFEQYF. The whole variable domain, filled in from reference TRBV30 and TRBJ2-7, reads SQTIHQWPATLVQPVGSPLSLECTVEGTSNPNLYWYRQAAGRGLQLLFYSVGIGQISSEVPQNLSASRPQDRQFILSSKKLLLSDSGFYLCAWSTWGGGFEQYFGPGTRLTVT.

CDR3 nucleotides: TGTGCCACCAGCAGCTCAACTAGATACGACGAGCAGTACTTC. This encodes CATSSSTRYDEQYF. This rearrangement joins TRBV15 to TRBJ2-7; D is perhaps TRBD2 (5 bases). Germline CDR1 reads LNHNV; CDR2 reads YYDKDF (reference sequence). Trimming left V 3 bases short and J 5 bases short, with 14 bases between. The CDR3 contains 14 residues.

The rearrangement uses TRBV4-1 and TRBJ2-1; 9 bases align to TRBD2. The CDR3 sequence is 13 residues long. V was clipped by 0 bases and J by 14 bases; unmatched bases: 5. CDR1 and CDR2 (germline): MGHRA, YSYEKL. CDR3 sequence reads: CASSQDHGTSKFF. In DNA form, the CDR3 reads TGCGCCAGCAGCCAAGATCACGGGACTAGCAAGTTCTTC.

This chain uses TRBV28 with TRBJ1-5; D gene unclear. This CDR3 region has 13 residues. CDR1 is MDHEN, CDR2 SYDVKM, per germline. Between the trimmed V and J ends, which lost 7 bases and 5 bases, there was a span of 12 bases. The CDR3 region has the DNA TGTGCCAGCACCTCGTCCGGGTATCAGCCCCAGCATTTT. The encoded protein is CASTSSGYQPQHF.

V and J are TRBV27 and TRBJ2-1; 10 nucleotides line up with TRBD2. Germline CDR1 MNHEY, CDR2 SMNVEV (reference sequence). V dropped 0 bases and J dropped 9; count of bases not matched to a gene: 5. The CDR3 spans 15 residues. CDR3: CASSLSSGRGREQFF. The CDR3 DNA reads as TGTGCCAGCAGTTTATCCAGCGGGAGGGGCCGTGAGCAGTTCTTC.